This TCR beta chain was sequenced for a study of blood T cells in healthy people across ages. Details on this clonotype: Its antigen is not known.

Findings and limits, study-wide: A roughly linear age-dependent decrease characterized TCR beta diversity per million T cells.

Next came a second PCR, run for about 7 to 12 cycles, which used a sample-barcoded 5' primer along with a J-beta primer mix. TCRdb reanalysed the 5' RACE reads using MiXCR and keeps one entry per CDR3 protein. In the table there are approximately 580,000 distinct CDR3 sequences, 24% of which are singletons. The CDR3 consists of 14 residues. The germline V gene encodes CDR1 SQVTM and CDR2 ANQGSEA. V shed 7 bases and J 5 bases; nucleotides not matched to a gene: 10. This same sample was also taken into another study, of T cells of mothers and their children.

The sequence derives from a boy between 10 and 17 years old in good health. The chain carries TRBV29-1 and TRBJ2-1; 8 nucleotides align to TRBD1. Material: blood. The CDR3 DNA reads as TGCAGCGCCCTAACCGGGACAGGTAACAATGAGCAGTTCTTC. As protein: CSALTGTGNNEQFF.